What follows are 15 T cell receptor beta chains derived from one specimen sequenced in a study of blood T cell repertoires in COVID-19. Clones were sequenced by immunoSEQ multiplex PCR, and TCRdb holds only the in-frame ones, with some missing. The table shows 85,000 to 120,000 clones, with about 88% occurring only once. Sequencing input: peripheral blood. The receptors stem from a man aged 50 to 60 with active or convalescent COVID-19.

V gene TRBV7-2 combines with J gene TRBJ2-4, with a possible D match to TRBD2 (6 bases). The CDR3 is 17 amino acids. Trimming stripped 5 bases from V and 3 bases from J, with 20 bases between. The germline gives CDR1 SGHTA, CDR2 FQGNSA. CDR3 region: CASSPSGVLVSKNIQYF. The CDR3 region has the DNA TGTGCCAGCAGCCCATCGGGAGTCCTCGTTAGCAAAAACATTCAGTACTTC.

The V call is TRBV18, the J call TRBJ1-1; TRBD1 matches at 8 bases. CDR3 length equals 16 residues. Germline V gene sequence: CDR1 KGHSH, CDR2 LQKENI. The ends lost 3 bases at V and 5 bases at J; junction bases unmatched: 11. The chain's CDR3 is CASSPPDRVRDTEAFF. The CDR3 nucleotides read TGTGCCAGCTCACCCCCGGACAGGGTAAGGGATACTGAAGCTTTCTTT.

There are a few counts of this clone. V is TRBV2 and J is TRBJ1-2, with D possibly TRBD1 on 5 matching bases. Germline CDR1 SNHLY, CDR2 FYNNEI. The V gene lost 1 base and the J gene lost 1 base, with 7 bases spanning the gap. CDR3 length: 14 residues. The CDR3 bases are TGTGCCAGCAGTGAAGGGACATTTAACTATGGCTACACCTTC. Translation gives CASSEGTFNYGYTF.

This chain connects TRBV19 to TRBJ1-1; D gene unclear. Germline V gene data show CDR1 as LNHDA and CDR2 as SQIVND (reference sequence). Trimming shortened V by 2 bases and J by 6 bases, and 13 bases separated the two germline ends. The CDR3 loop spans 14 amino acids. Here the CDR3 reads CASSIIGFRPEAFF. The CDR3 nucleotides are TGTGCCAGTAGTATAATTGGCTTTCGTCCTGAAGCTTTCTTT.

The chain recombines TRBV19 with TRBJ2-1; no firm D call. Trimming removed 9 bases at V and 7 bases at J, with 19 bases between. The CDR3 has 14 residues. Germline V CDR1 and CDR2: LNHDA, SQIVND (reference sequence). The CDR3 DNA reads as TGTGCCAGCGTAGAAACCGGGTTTTCGAATGAGCAGTTCTTC. This encodes CASVETGFSNEQFF.

This clone was counted a single time. The chain is built from TRBV19 and TRBJ1-5, with a weak D call TRBD1 (6 bases). The germline V gene encodes CDR1 LNHDA and CDR2 SQIVND (reference sequence). V lost 6 bases, J lost 3 bases, and 12 bases lay in between. The CDR3 spans 14 residues. In DNA form, the CDR3 reads TGTGCCAGTAGCACAGGGTCGGCCAATCAGCCCCAGCATTTT. It yields the protein CASSTGSANQPQHF. The variable domain in full, completed from reference TRBV19 and TRBJ1-5, reads DGGITQSPKYLFRKEGQNVTLSCEQNLNHDAMYWYRQDPGQGLRLIYYSQIVNDFQKGDIAEGYSVSREKKESFPLTVTSAQKNPTAFYLCASSTGSANQPQHFGDGTRLSIL.

Note on this clone: Within the sample, other DNA sequences also encode this same CDR3. CDR3 bases: TGTGCCAGCAGCCCCCAAAGCAATCAGCCCCAGCATTTT. Translated: CASSPQSNQPQHF. The V gene is TRBV11-2, the J gene TRBJ1-5; D unclear. The V end lost 5 bases, the J end lost 1 base, and 6 bases lay between the germline ends. From germline, CDR1 is SGHAT and CDR2 FQNNGV. This CDR3 region has 13 residues.

The V call is TRBV19, the J call TRBJ1-5, with unresolved D. V was shortened by 1 base and J by 2 bases, with 9 bases between the two germline ends. CDR3 size: 15 residues. The germline gives CDR1 LNHDA, CDR2 SQIVND (reference sequence). CDR3: CASSIVRVGNQPQHF. The CDR3 nucleotides are TGTGCCAGTAGTATAGTGAGGGTTGGCAATCAGCCCCAGCATTTT.

The chain uses TRBV11-2 and TRBJ2-3, with D tentatively TRBD1 (6 bases). V lost 5 bases, J lost 6 bases, and 15 bases lay in between. The CDR3 has 14 residues. Germline values: CDR1 SGHAT, CDR2 FQNNGV. The chain's CDR3 is CASSRRQVPDTQYF. Written as DNA, the CDR3 is TGTGCCAGCAGCCGACGACAGGTCCCGGATACGCAGTATTTT.

The chain joins TRBV2 to TRBJ2-2; 7 bases fit TRBD1. Germline V gives CDR1 SNHLY, CDR2 FYNNEI. J lost 2 bases, V lost 6 bases, and 6 bases had no gene match. The CDR3 totals 15 residues. The CDR3 nucleotides read TGTGCCAGCAGGAACTACAGGGGTAACACCGGGGAGCTGTTTTTT. Translating it yields CASRNYRGNTGELFF.

The CDR3 coding sequence is TGCGCCAGCAGCTGGGGACAGGGGAGTTGGGAGCAGTACTTC. Its protein is CASSWGQGSWEQYF. The chain employs TRBV5-1 and TRBJ2-7, with TRBD1 identical over 10 bases. The J segment lost 7 bases and the V segment lost 3 bases, leaving 7 bases of the junction unmatched. The germline V gene has CDR1 SGHRS and CDR2 YFSETQ. This CDR3 contains 14 residues.

This clone came up a few times. The rearrangement joins TRBV28 to TRBJ1-1; no firm D call. The germline CDR1 and CDR2 sequences are MDHEN and SYDVKM. This CDR3 contains 14 residues. The V end lost 7 bases, the J end lost 1 base, and 13 bases lay between the germline ends. CDR3 residues: CASTSFSGNTEAFF. The DNA for the CDR3 is TGTGCCAGCACCTCATTCAGCGGGAACACTGAAGCTTTCTTT.

The chain is built from TRBV10-3 and TRBJ2-7, with 12 bases identical to TRBD1. Per germline, CDR1 ENHRY and CDR2 SYGVKD. The CDR3 totals 14 residues. After removal of 6 bases from V and 6 bases from J, the junction contained 6 bases not matched to a gene. The CDR3 spells CAIRTGTGGFEQYF. The CDR3 DNA reads TGTGCCATCAGAACCGGGACAGGGGGCTTCGAGCAGTACTTC.

The rearrangement joins TRBV23-1 to TRBJ2-3; D is possibly TRBD1 (6 bases). TRBV23-1 is treated as an ORF (open reading frame) with a function not yet certain. The CDR3 covers 15 residues. V was pared by 4 bases and J by 2 bases, with 13 bases between. The CDR3 reads CASSRGQGHTDTQYF. The CDR3 DNA reads TGCGCCAGCAGTCGAGGTCAGGGGCACACAGATACGCAGTATTTT.

This clone was recorded only once. The CDR3 protein is CASRLGGEQGSLSPLHF. Here the CDR3 DNA reads TGTGCAAGTCGCTTAGGGGGGGAGCAGGGAAGTTTGTCACCCCTCCACTTT. The chain combines TRBV12-2 with TRBJ1-6. TRBV12-2 constitutes a pseudogene. The CDR3 spans 17 residues.